A selection of T cell receptor beta chains follows, all from one sample in a study of long-term antiretroviral therapy in people with HIV. TCRdb's copy holds only in-frame clones and misses some; the assay was immunoSEQ multiplex PCR. The sample shows 8,500 to 14,000 clones, approximately 90% of them seen only once. Source: unsorted PBMCs, taken 0.2 years before starting antiretroviral therapy. The receptors here all came from a woman in her thirties or forties with HIV. Both conserved end residues are part of each CDR3. A D gene is named only where the DNA matches it firmly. Clone size, where shown, is once, few, many, or a class for clones that have expanded.

clone_size	d_call	cdr3_length	v_call	j_call	cdr3_nt	cdr3_aa
.	TRBD2	14	TRBV7-8	TRBJ2-7	TGTGCCAGCAGCTTAGTTAGCGGGGGCTACGAGCAGTACTTC	CASSLVSGGYEQYF
once	.	15	TRBV6-5	TRBJ2-2	TGTGCCAGCAGTTACTCGAGTGCGGGTACCGGGGAGCTGTTTTTT	CASSYSSAGTGELFF
.	.	14	TRBV19	TRBJ1-1	TGTGCCAGTAGTATGGGCGCGGCGAACACTGAAGCTTTCTTT	CASSMGAANTEAFF
.	.	13	TRBV19	TRBJ1-2	TGTGCCAGTAGTATAGGAGAACGACGGGGCTACACCTTC	CASSIGERRGYTF
.	TRBD1	11	TRBV29-1	TRBJ2-7	TGCAGCGGGGACAGCTCCTACGAGCAGTACTTC	CSGDSSYEQYF
.	.	13	TRBV7-2	TRBJ1-2	TGTGCCAGCAGCCCCCGGGCCCGCGGGGGCTACACCTTC	CASSPRARGGYTF
.	TRBD1	13	TRBV19	TRBJ1-4	TGTGCCAGTAGTTCGACAGGGGTTGAAAAACTGTTTTTT	CASSSTGVEKLFF
.	TRBD1	15	TRBV5-6	TRBJ1-5	TGTGCCAGCAGCCTCAGCGGGAGGGGGCGTCAGCCCCAGCATTTT	CASSLSGRGRQPQHF
.	.	16	TRBV7-2	TRBJ1-6	TGTGCCAGCAGCTCACGGGCGGGGAGGGGGGATTCACCCCTCCACTTT	CASSSRAGRGDSPLHF
.	.	14	TRBV7-8	TRBJ1-2	TGTGCCAGCAGCTTAGAGCAGGGTATGGGTGGCTACACCTTC	CASSLEQGMGGYTF
.	TRBD1	15	TRBV7-9	TRBJ1-5	TGTGCCAGCAGCGTAGGACAGGGGAGCAATCAGCCCCAGCATTTT	CASSVGQGSNQPQHF
.	TRBD2	14	TRBV28	TRBJ2-1	TGTGCCAGCAGTAGACGGGGGGGCGGGAATGAGCAGTTCTTC	CASSRRGGGNEQFF
.	TRBD1	15	TRBV5-5	TRBJ1-1	TGTGCCAGCAGCCCGGGACAGGGGCGGAACACTGAAGCTTTCTTT	CASSPGQGRNTEAFF
large	.	14	TRBV15	TRBJ2-1	TGTGCCACCAGCAGTGATATTCCGGGGACGGAGGAGTTCTTC	CATSSDIPGTEEFF
.	TRBD2	15	TRBV7-2	TRBJ2-7	TGTGCCAGCAGGTCTAGCGGGGGGGCCGCGTACGAGCAGTACTTC	CASRSSGGAAYEQYF
.	.	17	TRBV18	TRBJ1-2	TGTGCCAGCTCACCGAGGTCACAGATCTCATCTAACTATGGCTACACCTTC	CASSPRSQISSNYGYTF
once	.	16	TRBV5-5	TRBJ1-4	TGTGCCAGCAGCTTATTTCAGGGGAGGAATAATGAAAAACTGTTTTTT	CASSLFQGRNNEKLFF
few	.	11	TRBV7-9	TRBJ2-2	TGTGCCAGCAGTATAAGGGGGGAGCTGTTTTTT	CASSIRGELFF
.	.	13	TRBV2	TRBJ1-6	TGTGCCAGCAGTACCGACAGGTCAACACCCCTCCACTTT	CASSTDRSTPLHF
once	.	14	TRBV6-1	TRBJ1-2	TGTGCCAGCAGTGAAGGGGGCCGGTGGTATGGCTACACCTTC	CASSEGGRWYGYTF
.	TRBD1	14	TRBV6-5	TRBJ1-1	TGTGCCAGCACCCGGACAGGAACGGCCACTGAAGCTTTCTTT	CASTRTGTATEAFF
.	.	13	TRBV29-1	TRBJ1-1	TGCAGCGTCTTGGACAGCCTGAACACTGAAGCTTTCTTT	CSVLDSLNTEAFF
.	TRBD1	13	TRBV19	TRBJ1-4	TGTGCCAGTAGCAGACAGGGAGATGAAAAACTGTTTTTT	CASSRQGDEKLFF
.	.	13	TRBV29-1	TRBJ2-7	TGCAGCGTCAGTCGGGCAGGGGCCTACGAGCAGTACTTC	CSVSRAGAYEQYF
once	.	16	TRBV7-2	TRBJ2-1	TGTGCCAGCAGCTTAACGGCGGACAGCTCCTACAATGAGCAGTTCTTC	CASSLTADSSYNEQFF
.	.	14	TRBV7-8	TRBJ2-5	TGTGCCAGCAGCTTAGTGGCAGCCCAAGAGACCCAGTACTTC	CASSLVAAQETQYF
.	.	16	TRBV30	TRBJ1-2	TGTGCCTGGAGTCCTCCGGCCGGGGCCGGCAGTTATGGCTACACCTTC	CAWSPPAGAGSYGYTF
few	.	15	TRBV14	TRBJ2-3	TGTGCCAGCAGCCAAGATGAAGGGGCTTGGGATACGCAGTATTTT	CASSQDEGAWDTQYF
once	TRBD1	16	TRBV9	TRBJ2-2	TGTGCCAGCAGCGTAGAAGGGGGCCCGACCACCGGGGAGCTGTTTTTT	CASSVEGGPTTGELFF
.	.	13	TRBV6-5	TRBJ1-1	TGTGCCAGCAGTTACAGGCATGACACTGAAGCTTTCTTT	CASSYRHDTEAFF
.	.	15	TRBV28	TRBJ1-1	TGTGCCAGCAGTTCGGGCACCCTCATGAACACTGAAGCTTTCTTT	CASSSGTLMNTEAFF
.	TRBD1	15	TRBV5-5	TRBJ2-7	TGTGCCAGCAGCTTGGAAGGACAGGGTCCCTACGAGCAGTACTTC	CASSLEGQGPYEQYF
.	.	14	TRBV27	TRBJ2-3	TGTGCCAGCAGTTTCACGCCTAGCACAGATACGCAGTATTTT	CASSFTPSTDTQYF
.	TRBD2	13	TRBV5-1	TRBJ2-7	TGCGCCAGCAGCTTGAGCGGGGGTTACGAGCAGTACTTC	CASSLSGGYEQYF
.	.	15	TRBV18	TRBJ2-3	TGTGCCAGCTCACCTGTAGGGACCTACACAGATACGCAGTATTTT	CASSPVGTYTDTQYF
.	TRBD1	18	TRBV7-9	TRBJ1-5	TGTGCCAGCAGCACGGGATTGGGACAGGGGCCTAGGAGGCAGCCCCAGCATTTT	CASSTGLGQGPRRQPQHF
few	.	15	TRBV5-8	TRBJ2-2	TGTGCCAGCAGCTGGGGAAGTCATCAAACCGGGGAGCTGTTTTTT	CASSWGSHQTGELFF
few	TRBD1	16	TRBV4-1	TRBJ2-7	TGCGCCAGCAGCCCCCGTGCCGGGACAGGCTCCTACGAGCAGTACTTC	CASSPRAGTGSYEQYF
.	TRBD1	15	TRBV6-4	TRBJ1-1	TGTGCCAGCAGGGGGACAGGGCTCTACAACACTGAAGCTTTCTTT	CASRGTGLYNTEAFF
.	TRBD1	15	TRBV10-3	TRBJ2-2	TGTGCCATCAGGAGGGACAGGGGAAACACCGGGGAGCTGTTTTTT	CAIRRDRGNTGELFF
.	.	16	TRBV6-6	TRBJ1-6	TGTGCCAGCAGTTACTCGACATCGGCTTCTAATTCACCCCTCCACTTT	CASSYSTSASNSPLHF
.	.	15	TRBV7-2	TRBJ2-1	TGTGCCAGCAACCCTACCCCGGACAGTTACAATGAGCAGTTCTTC	CASNPTPDSYNEQFF
.	TRBD2	16	TRBV11-2	TRBJ2-3	TGTGCCAGCAGCCGCTTCGGGGGACTAGCGAGTGATACGCAGTATTTT	CASSRFGGLASDTQYF
.	.	13	TRBV27	TRBJ2-5	TGTGCCAGCAGTTTAGCGGGGATGGAGACCCAGTACTTC	CASSLAGMETQYF
.	TRBD2	15	TRBV4-3	TRBJ2-5	TGCGCCAGCAGCCATCGCGGGGGACCCCAAGAGACCCAGTACTTC	CASSHRGGPQETQYF
.	.	12	TRBV30	TRBJ1-1	TGTGCCTGGAGTGGAAGGAGCACTGAAGCTTTCTTT	CAWSGRSTEAFF
.	.	15	TRBV7-8	TRBJ1-5	TGTGCCAGCACCCCGCGGACGGTTAGCAATCAGCCCCAGCATTTT	CASTPRTVSNQPQHF
.	.	12	TRBV6-5	TRBJ2-7	TGTGCCAGCAGCCCAACATTCTACGAGCAGTACTTC	CASSPTFYEQYF
.	TRBD1	14	TRBV7-9	TRBJ1-2	TGTGCCAGCAGGGCGGACAGGGGGACATGGGGCTACACCTTC	CASRADRGTWGYTF
.	.	17	TRBV7-9	TRBJ2-1	TGTGCCAGCAGCGCCCGCACAGGTCAATGGGGAAACAATGAGCAGTTCTTC	CASSARTGQWGNNEQFF
.	TRBD1	15	TRBV5-1	TRBJ1-6	TGCGCCAGCAGCCAAACCGGGACAGGGGGTTCACCCCTCCACTTT	CASSQTGTGGSPLHF
.	.	17	TRBV4-3	TRBJ2-1	TGCGCCAGCAGCCAAGAGTTGCCAGGTAGCTCCTACAATGAGCAGTTCTTC	CASSQELPGSSYNEQFF
.	TRBD1	16	TRBV4-1	TRBJ1-6	TGCGCCAGCAGCCAAGACCCCGGGACAGGGACGTCACCCCTCCACTTT	CASSQDPGTGTSPLHF
.	.	15	TRBV19	TRBJ1-2	TGTGCCAGTAGTATAGAAACATACAGAAACTATGGCTACACCTTC	CASSIETYRNYGYTF
.	.	16	TRBV30	TRBJ2-5	TGTGCCCGAGGGACCAAAGGCGCAGGGGGGCAAGAGACCCAGTACTTC	CARGTKGAGGQETQYF
.	.	13	TRBV5-5	TRBJ1-2	TGTGCCAGCAGCTCGAGGGAGTACTATGGCTACACCTTC	CASSSREYYGYTF